A single sample is the source of the 20 T cell receptor beta chains below, sequenced in a study of T cells after posttransplantation cyclophosphamide. The assay was immunoSEQ multiplex PCR, and TCRdb's table has in-frame clones only and misses some. The specimen gives about 37,000 clones without singletons; the ten biggest hold approximately 6%. The sample consisted of PBMCs. The receptor set was obtained from a man aged 25 to 40 in good health and a related stem cell transplant donor.

Ten or more counts support this clone. CDR3 nucleotides: TGTGCCAGCAGCTCCGGCACGACTAGCGTAGATACGCAGTATTTT. Its protein is CASSSGTTSVDTQYF. This chain links TRBV13 with TRBJ2-3; TRBD2 aligns across 8 bases. Germline CDR1 PRHDT, CDR2 FYEKMQ (reference sequence). Trimming took 4 bases from V and 5 from J; bases not matched to a gene: 8. CDR3 length: 15 amino acids.

This clone appeared many times. This chain's CDR3 is CASSRTGSDTQYF. The CDR3 nucleotides are TGTGCCAGCAGCCGTACAGGGTCAGATACGCAGTATTTT. The chain recombines TRBV7-2 with TRBJ2-3; tentatively, D is TRBD1 (6 bases). The CDR3 is 13 residues long. The V gene's germline CDR1 is SGHTA and CDR2 FQGNSA. The germline V and J ends were trimmed by 5 bases and 4 bases, with 10 bases remaining between them.

J is TRBJ2-5 and V is TRBV5-6; D may be TRBD1 (6 bases). This CDR3 comprises 17 residues. Germline lookup yields CDR1 SGHDT and CDR2 YYEEEE. V was clipped by 5 bases and J by 2 bases, with 22 bases between them. Written as DNA, the CDR3 is TGTGCCAGCAGTAAACCCTCAGGGGCCCGACCTCAAGAGACCCAGTACTTC. Protein product: CASSKPSGARPQETQYF.

This clone was observed many times. The chain links TRBV28 to TRBJ2-6, with D possibly matching TRBD2 (5 bases). The CDR3 is made up of 16 amino acids. Trimming took 3 bases from V and 4 from J, leaving 13 bases between them. Germline loops: CDR1 MDHEN, CDR2 SYDVKM. CDR3 sequence reads: CASSFPGLAGANVLTF. The CDR3 region has the DNA TGTGCCAGCAGTTTTCCCGGTCTAGCCGGGGCCAACGTCCTGACTTTC. Complete variable domain (other parts from reference TRBV28 and TRBJ2-6): DVKVTQSSRYLVKRTGEKVFLECVQDMDHENMFWYRQDPGLGLRLIYFSYDVKMKEKGDIPEGYSVSREKKERFSLILESASTNQTSMYLCASSFPGLAGANVLTFGAGSRLTVL.

At least ten counts were recorded for this clone. The rearrangement uses TRBV6-4 and TRBJ1-1; 8 bases fit TRBD1. V shed 5 bases and J 4 bases; nucleotides not matched to a gene: 12. Germline V lookup: CDR1 MRHNA, CDR2 SNTAGT. The CDR3 extends over 16 amino acids. The CDR3 is CASSPAADRVSTEAFF. CDR3 DNA sequence: TGTGCCAGCAGTCCGGCCGCGGACAGGGTGAGCACTGAAGCTTTCTTT.

In this sample, this clone turned up a few times. V gene TRBV6-6 combines with J gene TRBJ1-5; possibly TRBD1 for D (5 bases). Between the trimmed V and J ends, which lost 6 bases and 6 bases, there was a span of 12 bases. Germline assignment: CDR1 MNHNY and CDR2 SVGAGI (reference sequence). This CDR3 region has 13 residues. CDR3 in DNA: TGTGCCAGCAGAGACGCAAGGGGTCAGCCCCAGCATTTT. It translates to CASRDARGQPQHF.

This clone occurred many times. This chain connects TRBV12-3 or TRBV12-4 to TRBJ2-7; 11 nucleotides agree with TRBD1. The CDR3 totals 14 residues. The V and J ends lost 4 bases and 6 bases, in that order; junction bases with no gene match: 5. The CDR3 loop is CASSSGTGGSEQYF. In DNA form, the CDR3 reads TGTGCCAGCAGTTCCGGGACAGGGGGTTCCGAGCAGTACTTC.

This clone occurred many times. J is TRBJ2-5 and V is TRBV7-7; tentatively, D is TRBD1 (5 bases). Germline values: CDR1 SSHAT, CDR2 FNYEAQ (reference sequence). The CDR3 has 15 residues. V gave up 5 bases and J gave up 1 base, with 14 bases separating them. CDR3 in DNA: TGTGCCAGCAGCCCGAGGATGGGGCGCCAAGAGACCCAGTACTTC. Translation: CASSPRMGRQETQYF.

This clone appeared many times. The chain links TRBV19 to TRBJ1-1, with D maybe TRBD1 (6 bases). This CDR3 comprises 15 residues. V lost 6 bases and J lost 1, with 15 bases in between. Germline CDR1 is LNHDA and CDR2 is SQIVND (reference sequence). Here the CDR3 reads CASSQGLGENTEAFF. The DNA of the CDR3 is TGTGCCAGTAGCCAGGGGTTGGGCGAGAACACTGAAGCTTTCTTT.

This clone showed up many times. The rearrangement uses TRBV28 and TRBJ2-5; 10 positions match TRBD2. The CDR3 contains 14 residues. The germline V gene has CDR1 MDHEN and CDR2 SYDVKM. V gave up 4 bases and J gave up 3 bases; unmatched junction bases: 2. DNA for the CDR3: TGTGCCAGCAGTTCGAGCGGGGGGGAAGAGACCCAGTACTTC. Amino acid sequence: CASSSSGGEETQYF.

This clone came up many times. The V and J genes are TRBV19 and TRBJ1-6, with 7 bases matching TRBD1. CDR3 length: 14 residues. Losses at the gene ends were 3 bases for V and 7 bases for J; bases not matched to a gene: 3. Germline V gives CDR1 LNHDA, CDR2 SQIVND (reference sequence). CDR3 sequence reads: CASSITGENSPLHF. The CDR3 DNA sequence: TGTGCCAGTAGTATTACAGGGGAGAATTCACCCCTCCACTTT.

In its sample, this clone was seen many times. The chain uses TRBV9 and TRBJ1-4; 9 nucleotides match TRBD1. Per the germline V gene, CDR1 is SGDLS and CDR2 is YYNGEE. V shed 4 bases, J shed 7 bases, and the junction held 8 bases outside the gene matches. The CDR3 contains 15 residues. CDR3 DNA sequence: TGTGCCAGCAGCATTGGGACAGGGTTGTTTGAAAAACTGTTTTTT. Protein product: CASSIGTGLFEKLFF.

There are a few counts of this clone. V gene TRBV25-1 combines with J gene TRBJ1-2; 7 nucleotides line up with TRBD1. Germline assignment: CDR1 MGHDK and CDR2 SYGVNS. The CDR3 runs to 14 residues. After removal of 4 bases from V and 2 bases from J, the junction contained 4 bases not matched to a gene. In DNA form, the CDR3 reads TGTGCCAGCAGTGGGCCGGGACAGAACTATGGCTACACCTTC. Its translation: CASSGPGQNYGYTF.

This clone was picked up many times. The rearrangement links TRBV5-1 to TRBJ1-1; D gene uncertain. This CDR3 has 12 residues. V dropped 2 bases and J dropped 4 bases, with 6 bases sitting between them. Germline-derived CDR1 and CDR2 are SGHRS and YFSETQ. In DNA, the CDR3 is TGCGCCAGCAGCTTCTCGGGCACTGAAGCTTTCTTT. It encodes CASSFSGTEAFF.

This clone was found many times. This chain uses TRBV28 with TRBJ1-5; the D is unclear. The V and J ends lost 7 bases and 4 bases respectively, with 20 bases between them. The CDR3 has 16 residues. From germline, CDR1 is MDHEN and CDR2 SYDVKM. The CDR3 region has the DNA TGTGCCAGCATCTCCACGGCAGGTCTACTGAATCAGCCCCAGCATTTT. Protein product: CASISTAGLLNQPQHF.

This clone was observed many times. This chain's CDR3 is CASSERGSQETQYF. In DNA form, the CDR3 reads TGCGCCAGCAGTGAGAGGGGTTCCCAAGAGACCCAGTACTTC. The chain joins TRBV10-2 to TRBJ2-5, with a possible D match to TRBD1 (5 bases). There are 14 residues in the CDR3. Germline V gene sequence: CDR1 WSHSY, CDR2 SAAADI. V lost 2 bases to trimming and J lost 1 base, with 8 bases between them.

This rearrangement joins TRBV5-6 to TRBJ2-5; weak D call: TRBD1 (6 bases). The germline V and J ends were trimmed by 4 bases and 5 bases, with 15 bases remaining between them. The CDR3 runs 14 residues. CDR1 and CDR2 (germline): SGHDT, YYEEEE. CDR3: CASSKEGGGETQYF. CDR3 sequence (DNA): TGTGCCAGCAGCAAGGAAGGGGGTGGGGAGACCCAGTACTTC.

This clone was seen ten or more times. The chain joins TRBV11-3 to TRBJ2-3, with TRBD1 as a possible D gene (7 bases). Germline-derived CDR1 and CDR2 are SGHNT and YENEEA. V dropped 6 bases and J dropped 4 bases, with 20 bases sitting between them. The CDR3 length is 16 residues. In DNA, the CDR3 is TGTGCCAGCAGTCCTACCGGGACAGCGGGCCCAGATACGCAGTATTTT. Its translation is CASSPTGTAGPDTQYF. The variable domain in full, with the rest retrieved from reference TRBV11-3 and TRBJ2-3, is EAGVVQSPRYKIIEKKQPVAFWCNPISGHNTLYWYLQNLGQGPELLIRYENEEAVDDSQLPKDRFSAERLKGVDSTLKIQPAELGDSAVYLCASSPTGTAGPDTQYFGPGTRLTVL.

This clone was counted only a few times. The chain combines TRBV7-6 with TRBJ2-3; TRBD2 is a possible D gene (6 bases). Between the trimmed V and J ends, which lost 3 bases and 2 bases, there was a span of 15 bases. This CDR3 region has 16 residues. The V gene's germline CDR1 is SGHVS and CDR2 FNYEAQ. DNA for the CDR3: TGTGCCAGCAGCTTGGGTGGGGGGTCTTTCACAGATACGCAGTATTTT. Protein: CASSLGGGSFTDTQYF.

The rearrangement uses TRBV7-8 and TRBJ2-7; D perhaps matches TRBD1 (6 bases). The CDR3 is made up of 18 amino acids. CDR1 and CDR2 from the germline V gene are SGHVS and FQNEAQ. V lost 1 base and J 0 bases, leaving 19 bases between the germline ends. The CDR3 DNA follows: TGTGCCAGCAGCTTAGAGGGGAGTAGGGACACGTACTCCTACGAGCAGTACTTC. Translated: CASSLEGSRDTYSYEQYF.